Following are 18 T cell receptor beta chains from one sample sequenced in a study of PD-L1 blockade in urothelial cancer. Assay: immunoSEQ multiplex PCR; the TCRdb copy retains only in-frame clones and omits some. The table shows around 120,000 clones, with roughly 88% occurring only once. Sequenced here: PBMCs, sampled around atezolizumab (anti-PD-L1) treatment. All receptors come from a man between 50 and 59 years old with urothelial cancer.

The V call is TRBV9, the J call TRBJ2-7; the match to TRBD2 covers 11 bases. CDR3 length equals 16 residues. CDR1 and CDR2 from the germline V gene are SGDLS and YYNGEE. Trimming cost V 4 bases and J 4 bases; bases outside gene matches: 10. The CDR3 nucleotides read TGTGCCAGCAGCCTAAGAGTAGCGGGAGGGTTATACGAGCAGTACTTC. It specifies CASSLRVAGGLYEQYF.

The rearrangement uses TRBV7-2 and TRBJ1-5; the match to TRBD1 covers 11 bases. V lost 4 bases, J lost 4 bases, and 9 bases stayed unmatched. The CDR3 is 17 amino acids. The germline V gene has CDR1 SGHTA and CDR2 FQGNSA. CDR3 sequence reads: CASSSQFGQGANQPQHF. Here the CDR3 DNA reads TGTGCCAGCAGCTCCCAGTTCGGACAGGGGGCGAATCAGCCCCAGCATTTT.

This chain uses TRBV11-2 with TRBJ1-1; D is unclear. The CDR3 is 11 amino acids. V lost 5 bases, J lost 11 bases, and 12 bases lay in between. Looked up from germline, CDR1 is SGHAT and CDR2 is FQNNGV. CDR3 residues: CASSPGLRAFF. CDR3 in DNA: TGTGCCAGCAGCCCCGGCTTGAGGGCTTTCTTT.

The V and J genes are TRBV19 and TRBJ2-5; 8 nucleotides agree with TRBD1. V lost 4 bases to trimming and J lost 5 bases; unmatched junction nucleotides: 9. The CDR3 runs to 15 residues. Germline-derived CDR1 and CDR2 are LNHDA and SQIVND (reference sequence). The CDR3 DNA reads TGTGCCAGTAGTAAGGAACGGACAGGGAGTGAGACCCAGTACTTC. It specifies CASSKERTGSETQYF.

The J gene is TRBJ1-2, the V gene TRBV19; D may be TRBD1 (6 bases). The germline V gene encodes CDR1 LNHDA and CDR2 SQIVND (reference sequence). This CDR3 has 14 amino acids. Deletions cut 7 bases from V and 5 bases from J, with 17 bases between. The CDR3: CASNTKNRVYGYTF. CDR3 in DNA: TGTGCCAGTAACACAAAGAACAGGGTGTATGGCTACACCTTC.

This chain links TRBV5-4 with TRBJ2-7; 8 nucleotides align to TRBD1. The CDR3 runs to 14 residues. Germline-derived CDR1 and CDR2 are SGHNT and YYREEE (reference sequence). With 5 bases clipped from V and 3 bases from J, the junction kept 7 bases outside the gene matches. The CDR3 nucleotides read TGTGCCAGCAGACCGGGACAGGAAAACTACGAGCAGTACTTC. This codes for CASRPGQENYEQYF.

This clone has only one observation. The V call is TRBV4-2, the J call TRBJ1-6; D remains ambiguous. This CDR3 is built from 15 residues. V lost 3 bases, J lost 10 bases, and 16 bases lay in between. Germline values: CDR1 LGHNA, CDR2 YNFKEQ. The CDR3, as DNA: TGTGCCAGCAGCCAGAACCTCGGGGAGGGATCACCCCTCCACTTT. It translates to CASSQNLGEGSPLHF.

The table lists this clone with a count of one. The V and J genes are TRBV7-2 and TRBJ2-7, with D uncertain. The V gene lost 1 base and the J gene lost 0 bases, with 7 bases spanning the gap. The germline V gene encodes CDR1 SGHTA and CDR2 FQGNSA. CDR3 size: 14 residues. The CDR3 sequence is CASSLVDSSYEQYF. The CDR3 DNA reads as TGTGCCAGCAGCTTAGTTGACTCCTCCTACGAGCAGTACTTC.

The genes are TRBV7-9 and TRBJ2-7; weak D call: TRBD1 (6 bases). The V and J ends lost 4 bases and 0 bases respectively, with 10 bases between them. The CDR3 contains 14 residues. CDR1 SEHNR and CDR2 FQNEAQ come from the germline V gene (reference sequence). The CDR3 DNA is TGTGCCAGCAGCTCTCAGGGGAACTCCTACGAGCAGTACTTC. Amino acids: CASSSQGNSYEQYF.

The chain recombines TRBV5-1 with TRBJ1-1; D perhaps matches TRBD1 (5 bases). Germline loops: CDR1 SGHRS, CDR2 YFSETQ. CDR3 size: 15 residues. Trimming cost V 7 bases and J 1 base, with 17 bases left between them. CDR3 DNA: TGCGCCAGCTCCATGGAGGGGCGGGGGAACACTGAAGCTTTCTTT. It translates to CASSMEGRGNTEAFF.

V is TRBV27 and J is TRBJ2-2, with TRBD2 matching 8 bases. Germline V gene sequence: CDR1 MNHEY, CDR2 SMNVEV (reference sequence). This CDR3 is 16 amino acids long. The J segment lost 5 bases and the V segment lost 6 bases, leaving 11 bases of the junction unmatched. DNA for the CDR3: TGTGCCAGCAGACCTCCGGGACTAGATAGGACCGGGGAGCTGTTTTTT. This translates into CASRPPGLDRTGELFF.

The CDR3 reads CASSPGEREAQETQYF. CDR3 nucleotides: TGCGCCAGCAGCCCTGGGGAGCGGGAGGCCCAAGAGACCCAGTACTTC. J is TRBJ2-5 and V is TRBV5-1; 9 bases fit TRBD2. The CDR3 runs 16 residues. Germline V lookup: CDR1 SGHRS, CDR2 YFSETQ. Trimming removed 4 bases from V and 1 base from J; junction bases left unmatched: 8.

The chain has TRBV11-2 and TRBJ2-2; TRBD2 is a possible D gene (5 bases). This CDR3 is built from 14 residues. Germline lookup yields CDR1 SGHAT and CDR2 FQNNGV. V was pared by 3 bases and J by 4 bases, with 9 bases between. The CDR3 nucleotides read TGTGCCAGCAGCTTGAGTGCGGGCACCGGGGAGCTGTTTTTT. It is translated as CASSLSAGTGELFF.

V and J are TRBV29-1 and TRBJ2-1; TRBD2 matches at 14 bases. With V trimmed by 4 bases and J by 8 bases, 4 bases remained unmatched. CDR3 size: 14 residues. Germline V gene sequence: CDR1 SQVTM, CDR2 ANQGSEA. The CDR3 region is CSVAGLAGVYEQFF. In DNA, the CDR3 is TGCAGCGTTGCGGGACTAGCGGGAGTCTATGAGCAGTTCTTC.

The genes are TRBV28 and TRBJ2-1; D is perhaps TRBD2 (6 bases). With 3 bases removed from V and 6 bases from J, the gap between germline ends came to 15 bases. This CDR3 has 15 amino acids. Germline V gene data show CDR1 as MDHEN and CDR2 as SYDVKM. The CDR3 region has the DNA TGTGCCAGCAGTTTGTACCGGGAGTTGGTCAATGAGCAGTTCTTC. This gives the protein CASSLYRELVNEQFF.

This clone was picked up one time. The chain couples TRBV13 to TRBJ1-4, with TRBD1 matching over 9 bases. CDR1 and CDR2 from the germline V gene are PRHDT and FYEKMQ (reference sequence). The ends lost 5 bases at V and 8 bases at J; junction bases unmatched: 9. The CDR3 has 15 amino acids. The CDR3 DNA sequence: TGTGCCAGCAGCCCCCACGACAGGGGGGTGGAAAAACTGTTTTTT. Translation gives CASSPHDRGVEKLFF.

This chain connects TRBV11-1 to TRBJ2-7; weak D call: TRBD1 (6 bases). This CDR3 spans 13 amino acids. The V gene lost 5 bases and the J gene lost 6 bases, with 14 bases spanning the gap. Germline V lookup: CDR1 SGHAT, CDR2 FQDESV (reference sequence). Here the CDR3 reads CASSTGFSFEQYF. CDR3 sequence (DNA): TGTGCCAGCAGCACAGGGTTCTCTTTCGAGCAGTACTTC.

The V gene is TRBV18, the J gene TRBJ2-1; the D gene is possibly TRBD1 (6 bases). Germline V lookup: CDR1 KGHSH, CDR2 LQKENI. Trimming took off 4 bases at V and 11 bases at J, with 15 bases between the two ends. CDR3 length: 13 residues. The CDR3 loop reads CASSLGNRDQQFF. CDR3 coding DNA: TGTGCCAGCTCACTGGGTAACAGGGATCAGCAGTTCTTC. Variable domain in full (rest from reference TRBV18 and TRBJ2-1): NAGVMQNPRHLVRRRGQEARLRCSPMKGHSHVYWYRQLPEEGLKFMVYLQKENIIDESGMPKERFSAEFPKEGPSILRIQQVVRGDSAAYFCASSLGNRDQQFFGPGTRLTVL.